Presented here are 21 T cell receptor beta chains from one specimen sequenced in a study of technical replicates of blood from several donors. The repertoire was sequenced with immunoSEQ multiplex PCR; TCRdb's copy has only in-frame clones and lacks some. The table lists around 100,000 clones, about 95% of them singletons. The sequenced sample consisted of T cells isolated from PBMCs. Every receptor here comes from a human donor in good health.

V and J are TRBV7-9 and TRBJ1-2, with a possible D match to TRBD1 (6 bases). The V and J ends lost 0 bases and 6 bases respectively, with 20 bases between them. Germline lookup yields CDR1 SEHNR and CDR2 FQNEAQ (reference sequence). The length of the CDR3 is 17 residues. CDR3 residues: CASSLAYGTGQEDGYTF. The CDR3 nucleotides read TGTGCCAGCAGCTTAGCGTATGGCACAGGGCAGGAGGATGGCTACACCTTC.

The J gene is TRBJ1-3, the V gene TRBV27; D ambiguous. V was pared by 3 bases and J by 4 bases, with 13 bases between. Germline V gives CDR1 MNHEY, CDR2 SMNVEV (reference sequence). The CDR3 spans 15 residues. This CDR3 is CASSLSPGGGNTIYF. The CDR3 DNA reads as TGTGCCAGCAGTTTGAGCCCGGGAGGGGGAAACACCATATATTTT.

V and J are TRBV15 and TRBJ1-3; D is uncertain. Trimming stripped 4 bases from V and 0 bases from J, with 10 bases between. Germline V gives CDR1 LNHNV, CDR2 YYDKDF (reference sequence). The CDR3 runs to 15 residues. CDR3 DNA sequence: TGTGCCACCAGCATCGTCGGCGGCTCTGGAAACACCATATATTTT. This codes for CATSIVGGSGNTIYF.

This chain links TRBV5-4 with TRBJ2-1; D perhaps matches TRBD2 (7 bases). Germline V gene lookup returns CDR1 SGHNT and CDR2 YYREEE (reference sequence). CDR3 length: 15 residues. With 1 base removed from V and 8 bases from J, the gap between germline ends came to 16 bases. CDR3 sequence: CASSLRGRASDEQFF. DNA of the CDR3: TGTGCCAGCAGCTTGAGGGGGAGGGCCTCGGATGAGCAGTTCTTC.

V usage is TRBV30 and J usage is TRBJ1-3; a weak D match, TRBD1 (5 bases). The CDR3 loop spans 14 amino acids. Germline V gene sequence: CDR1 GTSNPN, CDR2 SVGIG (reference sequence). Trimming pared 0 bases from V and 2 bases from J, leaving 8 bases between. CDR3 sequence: CAWSVGGPGNTIYF. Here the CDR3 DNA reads TGTGCCTGGAGTGTCGGGGGACCTGGAAACACCATATATTTT.

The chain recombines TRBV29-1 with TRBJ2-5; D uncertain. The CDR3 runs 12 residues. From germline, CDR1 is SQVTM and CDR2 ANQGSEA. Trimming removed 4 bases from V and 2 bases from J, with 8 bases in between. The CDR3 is CSVVGRQETQYF. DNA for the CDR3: TGCAGCGTTGTTGGCAGACAAGAGACCCAGTACTTC.

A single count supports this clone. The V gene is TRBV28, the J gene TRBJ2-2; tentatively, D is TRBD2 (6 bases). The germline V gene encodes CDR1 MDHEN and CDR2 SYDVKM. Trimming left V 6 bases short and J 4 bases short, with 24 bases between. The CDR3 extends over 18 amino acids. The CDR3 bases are TGTGCCAGCAGCCCTTGGGCCGCCACTGGGACTCTCACCGGGGAGCTGTTTTTT. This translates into CASSPWAATGTLTGELFF.

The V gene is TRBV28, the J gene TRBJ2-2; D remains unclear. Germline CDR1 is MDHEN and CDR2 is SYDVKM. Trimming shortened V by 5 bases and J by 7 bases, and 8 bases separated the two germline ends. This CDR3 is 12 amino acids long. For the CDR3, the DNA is TGTGCCAGCAGTCCGGTAGTCGGGGAGCTGTTTTTT. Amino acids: CASSPVVGELFF.

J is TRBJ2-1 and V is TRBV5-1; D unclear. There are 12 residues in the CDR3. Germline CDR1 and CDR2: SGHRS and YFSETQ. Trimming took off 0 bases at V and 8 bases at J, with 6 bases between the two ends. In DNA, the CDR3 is TGCGCCAGCAGCTTGGCTGGCTATGAGCAGTTCTTC. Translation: CASSLAGYEQFF.

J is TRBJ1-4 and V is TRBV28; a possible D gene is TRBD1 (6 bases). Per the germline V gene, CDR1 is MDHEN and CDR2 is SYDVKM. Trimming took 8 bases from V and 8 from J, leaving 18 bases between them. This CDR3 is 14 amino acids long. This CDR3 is CASGKGGAQEKLFF. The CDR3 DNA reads TGTGCCAGCGGCAAGGGGGGGGCTCAGGAAAAACTGTTTTTT.

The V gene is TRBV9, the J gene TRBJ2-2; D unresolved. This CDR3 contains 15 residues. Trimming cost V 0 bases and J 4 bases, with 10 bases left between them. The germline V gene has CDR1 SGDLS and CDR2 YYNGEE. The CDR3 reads CASSVDGLFTGELFF. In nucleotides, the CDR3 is TGTGCCAGCAGCGTAGATGGGCTCTTCACCGGGGAGCTGTTTTTT.

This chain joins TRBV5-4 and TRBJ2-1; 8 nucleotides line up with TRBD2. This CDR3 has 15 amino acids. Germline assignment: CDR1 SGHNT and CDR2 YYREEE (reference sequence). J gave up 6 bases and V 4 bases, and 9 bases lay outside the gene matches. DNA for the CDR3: TGTGCCAGCAGCCCTCCGGGACTAGAGGGCAATGAGCAGTTCTTC. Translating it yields CASSPPGLEGNEQFF.

The CDR3 nucleotides are TGTGCCGCCGGGCCCCCGGGGAACTACGAGCAGTACTTC. It encodes CAAGPPGNYEQYF. The J gene is TRBJ2-7, the V gene TRBV30; possibly TRBD2 for D (5 bases). There are 13 residues in the CDR3. Trimming pared 8 bases from V and 3 bases from J, leaving 17 bases between. Germline V gives CDR1 GTSNPN, CDR2 SVGIG (reference sequence).

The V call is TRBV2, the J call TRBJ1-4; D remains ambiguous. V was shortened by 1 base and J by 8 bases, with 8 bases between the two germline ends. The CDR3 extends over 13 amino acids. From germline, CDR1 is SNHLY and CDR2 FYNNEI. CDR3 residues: CASSEEPPEKLFF. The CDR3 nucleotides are TGTGCCAGCAGTGAAGAGCCGCCAGAAAAACTGTTTTTT.

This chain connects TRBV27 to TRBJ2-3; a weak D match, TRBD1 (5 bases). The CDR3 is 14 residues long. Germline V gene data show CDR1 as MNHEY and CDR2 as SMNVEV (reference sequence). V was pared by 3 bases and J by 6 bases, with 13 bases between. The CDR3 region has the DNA TGTGCCAGCAGTTTCAGGGAAGATGTGGATACGCAGTATTTT. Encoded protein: CASSFREDVDTQYF.

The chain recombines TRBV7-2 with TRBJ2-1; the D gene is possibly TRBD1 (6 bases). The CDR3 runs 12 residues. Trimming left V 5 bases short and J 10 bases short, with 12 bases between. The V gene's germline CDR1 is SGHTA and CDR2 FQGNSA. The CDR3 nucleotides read TGTGCCAGCAGCATACAGGGTGGAGAGCAGTTCTTC. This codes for CASSIQGGEQFF. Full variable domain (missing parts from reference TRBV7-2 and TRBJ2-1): GAGVSQSPSNKVTEKGKDVELRCDPISGHTALYWYRQSLGQGLEFLIYFQGNSAPDKSGLPSDRFSAERTGGSVSTLTIQRTQQEDSAVYLCASSIQGGEQFFGPGTRLTVL.

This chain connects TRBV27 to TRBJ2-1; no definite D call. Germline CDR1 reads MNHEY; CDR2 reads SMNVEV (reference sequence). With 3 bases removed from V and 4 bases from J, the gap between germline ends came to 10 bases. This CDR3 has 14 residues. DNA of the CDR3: TGTGCCAGCAGTTTCGGGTCCATATACAATGAGCAGTTCTTC. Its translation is CASSFGSIYNEQFF.

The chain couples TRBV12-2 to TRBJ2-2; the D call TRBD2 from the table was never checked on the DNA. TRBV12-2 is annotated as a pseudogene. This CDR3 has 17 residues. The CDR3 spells CASRSSTAHANTGELFF. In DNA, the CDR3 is TGTGCAAGTCGCTCCTCGACTGCACACGCGAACACCGGGGAGCTGTTTTTT.

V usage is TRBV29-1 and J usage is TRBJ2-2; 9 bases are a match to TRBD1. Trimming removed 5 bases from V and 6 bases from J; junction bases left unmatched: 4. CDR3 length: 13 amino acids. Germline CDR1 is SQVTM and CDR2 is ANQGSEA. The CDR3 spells CSVFGTGPGELFF. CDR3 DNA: TGCAGCGTTTTCGGGACAGGGCCCGGGGAGCTGTTTTTT.

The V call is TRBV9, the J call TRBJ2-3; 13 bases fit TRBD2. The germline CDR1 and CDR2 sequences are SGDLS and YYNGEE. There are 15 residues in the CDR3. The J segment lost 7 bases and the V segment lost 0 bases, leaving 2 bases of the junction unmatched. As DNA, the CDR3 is TGTGCCAGCAGCGTAGGGACTAGCGGGAGATATACGCAGTATTTT. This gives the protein CASSVGTSGRYTQYF.

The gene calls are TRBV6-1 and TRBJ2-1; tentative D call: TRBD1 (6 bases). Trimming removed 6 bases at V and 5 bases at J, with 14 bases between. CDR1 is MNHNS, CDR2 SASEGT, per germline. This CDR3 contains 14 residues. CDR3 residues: CASREPGDHNEQFF. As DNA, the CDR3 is TGTGCCAGCAGGGAACCAGGGGATCACAATGAGCAGTTCTTC.